The 18 T cell receptor beta chains given below trace back to one sample, sequenced in a study of blood T cell repertoires in COVID-19. The table came from immunoSEQ multiplex PCR; TCRdb's copy has only in-frame clones and leaves some out. The data contain 200,000 to 250,000 clones, about 87% of them seen just once; the ten biggest clones take up about 4%. Sequenced input: PBMCs or T cells enriched from blood (not recorded which). The source is a woman in her twenties or thirties who had been exposed to COVID-19.

This CDR3 reads CASTMVGSAFF. The CDR3 DNA follows: TGTGCCAGTACCATGGTGGGGAGCGCTTTCTTT. This chain connects TRBV19 to TRBJ1-1, with D unclear. Trimming cost V 7 bases and J 11 bases, with 14 bases left between them. The CDR3 is made up of 11 amino acids. Germline V lookup: CDR1 LNHDA, CDR2 SQIVND (reference sequence). Full variable domain (remainder filled in from reference TRBV19 and TRBJ1-1): DGGITQSPKYLFRKEGQNVTLSCEQNLNHDAMYWYRQDPGQGLRLIYYSQIVNDFQKGDIAEGYSVSREKKESFPLTVTSAQKNPTAFYLCASTMVGSAFFGQGTRLTVV.

The chain has TRBV5-4 and TRBJ1-2, with D unclear. V was shortened by 6 bases and J by 4 bases, with 10 bases between the two germline ends. Germline assignment: CDR1 SGHNT and CDR2 YYREEE (reference sequence). This CDR3 is 12 amino acids long. CDR3 DNA: TGTGCCAGCACGGGTGGATTCTATGGCTACACCTTC. Residues: CASTGGFYGYTF. The full variable domain, rest sourced from reference TRBV5-4 and TRBJ1-2, is ETGVTQSPTHLIKTRGQQVTLRCSSQSGHNTVSWYQQALGQGPQFIFQYYREEENGRGNFPPRFSGLQFPNYSSELNVNALELDDSALYLCASTGGFYGYTFGSGTRLTVV.

This sequence joins TRBV11-2 and TRBJ1-6; tentatively, D is TRBD1 (6 bases). The V end was cut by 5 bases, the J end by 7 bases, with 15 bases between. Germline V gene data show CDR1 as SGHAT and CDR2 as FQNNGV. The CDR3 has 15 residues. In DNA form, the CDR3 reads TGTGCCAGCAGCAACAGCCCCGGGACAAATTCACCCCTCCACTTT. The encoded protein is CASSNSPGTNSPLHF. Full variable domain (missing parts from reference TRBV11-2 and TRBJ1-6): EAGVAQSPRYKIIEKRQSVAFWCNPISGHATLYWYQQILGQGPKLLIQFQNNGVVDDSQLPKDRFSAERLKGVDSTLKIQPAKLEDSAVYLCASSNSPGTNSPLHFGNGTRLTVT.

This clone occurred a few times. This chain connects TRBV6-1 to TRBJ2-3; TRBD2 matches at 7 bases. The CDR3 has 16 amino acids. Germline lookup yields CDR1 MNHNS and CDR2 SASEGT. V shed 4 bases and J 2 bases; nucleotides not matched to a gene: 9. CDR3 in DNA: TGTGCCAGCAGTGGAGGGATAGCGGGCCCCACAGATACGCAGTATTTT. Protein product: CASSGGIAGPTDTQYF.

This rearrangement joins TRBV19 to TRBJ1-6, with D possibly being TRBD1 (5 bases). Germline assignment: CDR1 LNHDA and CDR2 SQIVND (reference sequence). The CDR3 is made up of 13 amino acids. Between the trimmed V and J ends, which lost 7 bases and 7 bases, there was a span of 11 bases. CDR3 DNA sequence: TGTGCCAGTAACCCAGGGTACAATTCACCCCTCCACTTT. This codes for CASNPGYNSPLHF.

The V and J genes are TRBV6-4 and TRBJ2-6, with 13 nucleotides matching TRBD2. V was clipped by 5 bases and J by 1 base; unmatched bases: 8. The CDR3 totals 19 residues. Looked up from germline, CDR1 is MRHNA and CDR2 is SNTAGT. In DNA form, the CDR3 reads TGTGCCAGCAGTTTATACGGGGGACTAGCGGGATCTGGGGCCAACGTCCTGACTTTC. It specifies CASSLYGGLAGSGANVLTF.

The chain links TRBV5-5 to TRBJ2-3, with unresolved D. CDR3 length equals 15 residues. Trimming removed 4 bases at V and 1 base at J, with 13 bases between. Germline V gene sequence: CDR1 SGHKS, CDR2 YYEKEE (reference sequence). The chain's CDR3 is CASSPTWSGTDTQYF. CDR3 nucleotide sequence: TGTGCCAGCAGCCCGACCTGGAGCGGCACAGATACGCAGTATTTT.

This clone was seen once. The CDR3 DNA reads TGTGCCAGCAGCGCTAGCGGGAGGGGGTCCATTGAGCAGTTCTTC. Its translation: CASSASGRGSIEQFF. V gene TRBV9 combines with J gene TRBJ2-1; 12 nucleotides agree with TRBD2. V trimming: 3 bases; J trimming: 9 bases; junction bases outside the gene matches: 7. Germline CDR1 SGDLS, CDR2 YYNGEE. The CDR3 extends over 15 amino acids.

The CDR3 here is CASSPGQGITPLHF. The CDR3, as DNA: TGTGCCAGCTCACCGGGACAGGGGATTACACCCCTCCACTTT. The chain couples TRBV18 to TRBJ1-6; 10 nucleotides line up with TRBD1. The CDR3 length is 14 residues. Germline assignment: CDR1 KGHSH and CDR2 LQKENI. V gave up 3 bases and J gave up 11 bases; unmatched junction bases: 4.

The chain combines TRBV12-3 or TRBV12-4 with TRBJ1-2; D is undetermined. This CDR3 is 12 amino acids long. V was shortened by 6 bases and J by 8 bases, with 13 bases between the two germline ends. The CDR3 DNA reads as TGTGCCAGCAGACTGGGTCCGGGGGGCTACACCTTC. Its translation is CASRLGPGGYTF.

The J gene is TRBJ2-1, the V gene TRBV19; unclear D gene. Germline assignment: CDR1 LNHDA and CDR2 SQIVND (reference sequence). Trimming stripped 4 bases from V and 2 bases from J, with 15 bases between. This CDR3 contains 16 residues. Here the CDR3 reads CASSTSYATPYNEQFF. The CDR3 DNA reads TGTGCCAGTAGTACATCCTATGCGACTCCCTACAATGAGCAGTTCTTC.

The chain links TRBV28 to TRBJ2-5; D unresolved. Per germline, CDR1 MDHEN and CDR2 SYDVKM. The germline V and J ends were trimmed by 1 base and 4 bases, with 13 bases remaining between them. This CDR3 has 15 amino acids. CDR3 bases: TGTGCCAGCAGTTTATTGGCCCACAGTTTAGAGACCCAGTACTTC. Encoded protein: CASSLLAHSLETQYF.

The chain links TRBV4-1 to TRBJ2-7, with 7 bases lining up with TRBD2. Germline V gene data show CDR1 as MGHRA and CDR2 as YSYEKL. The ends lost 0 bases at V and 3 bases at J; junction bases unmatched: 5. This CDR3 has 15 residues. The CDR3 DNA reads as TGCGCCAGCAGCCAAGAGGCGCGGGAGAACTACGAGCAGTACTTC. This translates into CASSQEARENYEQYF.

The chain is built from TRBV11-2 and TRBJ2-6; TRBD2 aligns across 7 bases. V shed 5 bases and J 2 bases; nucleotides not matched to a gene: 3. Germline V CDR1 and CDR2: SGHAT, FQNNGV. The CDR3 extends over 15 amino acids. CDR3 region: CASSVGTTGANVLTF. Written as DNA, the CDR3 is TGTGCCAGCAGCGTCGGGACTACTGGGGCCAACGTCCTGACTTTC.

The chain has TRBV19 and TRBJ2-1, with D possibly TRBD2 on 6 matching bases. The germline V gene encodes CDR1 LNHDA and CDR2 SQIVND (reference sequence). The V end lost 3 bases, the J end lost 5 bases, and 14 bases lay between the germline ends. The CDR3 sequence is 15 residues long. The CDR3 DNA follows: TGTGCCAGTAGTATCGGCTTCGGGGGTAACAATGAGCAGTTCTTC. Its translation: CASSIGFGGNNEQFF.

The rearrangement joins TRBV28 to TRBJ2-1; 10 bases map to TRBD2. The CDR3 is made up of 14 amino acids. The ends lost 8 bases at V and 7 bases at J; junction bases unmatched: 8. CDR1 MDHEN and CDR2 SYDVKM come from the germline V gene. The CDR3 DNA follows: TGTGCCAGCTATCTAGCGGGAGCGATGAATGAGCAGTTCTTC. Protein: CASYLAGAMNEQFF. The whole variable domain, remainder taken from reference TRBV28 and TRBJ2-1, is DVKVTQSSRYLVKRTGEKVFLECVQDMDHENMFWYRQDPGLGLRLIYFSYDVKMKEKGDIPEGYSVSREKKERFSLILESASTNQTSMYLCASYLAGAMNEQFFGPGTRLTVL.

The J gene is TRBJ2-3, the V gene TRBV19, with D possibly being TRBD1 (6 bases). The germline V and J ends were trimmed by 7 bases and 1 base, with 9 bases remaining between them. The CDR3 has 13 residues. The germline gives CDR1 LNHDA, CDR2 SQIVND (reference sequence). As DNA, the CDR3 is TGTGCCAGTAATCGACAGGGCACAGATACGCAGTATTTT. This translates into CASNRQGTDTQYF.

V is TRBV9 and J is TRBJ1-1; no definite D call. In germline, CDR1 is SGDLS, CDR2 YYNGEE. CDR3 length: 13 amino acids. V lost 4 bases and J lost 1, with 8 bases in between. The CDR3 protein is CASSPERNTEAFF. Here the CDR3 DNA reads TGTGCCAGCAGCCCGGAGCGGAACACTGAAGCTTTCTTT.